Listed below are T cell receptor beta chains from one sample, sequenced in a study of beta chain features in type 1 diabetes. The table came from immunoSEQ multiplex PCR; TCRdb's copy has only in-frame clones and leaves some out. Of hundreds of thousands of clones in the sample, under 8.5% were seen once. Source material: central memory CD4+ T cells from blood. The receptors here all came from a woman aged 18-35 years in good health. CDR3s include the opening cysteine and the closing phenylalanine or tryptophan. Fields, in order: V gene, D gene, CDR3 length, clone size, J gene, CDR3 protein, CDR3 DNA. The D gene is left open where the match is weak. Only some rows state a clone size, as once, few, many or a class for expanded clones.

>TRBV29-1|.|10|few|TRBJ2-1
CSVRHNEQFF
TGCAGCGTCAGGCACAATGAGCAGTTCTTC
>TRBV6-5|.|15|few|TRBJ2-3
CASSFNPTLTDTQYF
TGTGCCAGCAGTTTCAACCCGACCCTCACAGATACGCAGTATTTT
>TRBV15|.|14|.|TRBJ1-5
CATSPGRGYQPQHF
TGTGCCACCAGCCCCGGGAGGGGGTATCAGCCCCAGCATTTT
>TRBV5-4|.|14|.|TRBJ2-5
CASSLTGVVETQYF
TGTGCCAGCAGCTTGACGGGAGTAGTAGAGACCCAGTACTTC
>TRBV7-2|TRBD1|17|few|TRBJ1-2
CASSYLRTGGPSNGYTF
TGTGCCAGCAGCTACCTTCGGACAGGGGGCCCCTCGAATGGCTACACCTTC
>TRBV28|TRBD1|14|.|TRBJ2-7
CASSGTGGGYEQYF
TGTGCCAGCAGTGGGACAGGGGGAGGCTACGAGCAGTACTTC
>TRBV11-2|TRBD1|15|.|TRBJ2-1
CASSLSGGWVDEQFF
TGTGCCAGCAGCCTTTCAGGGGGCTGGGTCGATGAGCAGTTCTTC
>TRBV5-1|TRBD1|14|few|TRBJ2-6
CASSGQGGANVLTF
TGCGCCAGCAGCGGACAGGGTGGGGCCAACGTCCTGACTTTC
>TRBV29-1|.|14|.|TRBJ1-5
CSVALGGANQPQHF
TGCAGCGTTGCCCTCGGGGGAGCAAATCAGCCCCAGCATTTT
>TRBV4-2|TRBD1|17|.|TRBJ2-1
CASSQGVRQGGYNEQFF
TGTGCCAGCAGCCAAGGGGTTAGACAGGGGGGCTACAATGAGCAGTTCTTC
>TRBV4-2|TRBD1|16|.|TRBJ2-3
CASSQEGGSMTDTQYF
TGTGCCAGCAGCCAAGAAGGGGGCTCAATGACAGATACGCAGTATTTT
>TRBV20-1|.|11|.|TRBJ2-7
CSARQDYEQYF
TGCAGTGCTAGGCAAGACTACGAGCAGTACTTC
>TRBV16|TRBD2|16|.|TRBJ2-1
CASSPDILAGAYEQFF
TGTGCCAGCAGCCCGGATATTCTAGCGGGAGCCTATGAGCAGTTCTTC
>TRBV2|.|16|.|TRBJ2-2
CASSGGLGTNTGELFF
TGTGCCAGCAGTGGAGGGCTAGGGACGAACACCGGGGAGCTGTTTTTT
>TRBV19|.|16|.|TRBJ1-1
CASSRSWGRGRTEAFF
TGTGCCAGTAGCCGCTCCTGGGGTAGGGGAAGAACTGAAGCTTTCTTT
>TRBV29-1|TRBD2|12|few|TRBJ2-5
CSVSTPGGTQYF
TGCAGCGTTTCCACGCCGGGGGGGACCCAGTACTTC
>TRBV9|TRBD1|17|.|TRBJ2-3
CASSVEGTGYLTDTQYF
TGTGCCAGCAGCGTAGAAGGGACAGGGTATCTCACAGATACGCAGTATTTT
>TRBV19|.|16|.|TRBJ1-2
CASRILGDTSSYGYTF
TGTGCCAGTAGAATACTTGGAGACACGTCTAGCTATGGCTACACCTTC
>TRBV5-1|.|15|few|TRBJ2-7
CASSLADEASYEQYF
TGCGCCAGCAGCTTGGCGGACGAGGCTTCCTACGAGCAGTACTTC
>TRBV5-5|.|16|.|TRBJ2-1
CASSLGLPGVDNEQFF
TGTGCCAGCAGCTTGGGTCTGCCAGGGGTCGACAATGAGCAGTTCTTC
>TRBV5-1|TRBD2|16|few|TRBJ2-5
CASMGLAGDRVSTQYF
TGCGCCAGCATGGGACTAGCGGGAGATCGGGTCAGTACCCAGTACTTC